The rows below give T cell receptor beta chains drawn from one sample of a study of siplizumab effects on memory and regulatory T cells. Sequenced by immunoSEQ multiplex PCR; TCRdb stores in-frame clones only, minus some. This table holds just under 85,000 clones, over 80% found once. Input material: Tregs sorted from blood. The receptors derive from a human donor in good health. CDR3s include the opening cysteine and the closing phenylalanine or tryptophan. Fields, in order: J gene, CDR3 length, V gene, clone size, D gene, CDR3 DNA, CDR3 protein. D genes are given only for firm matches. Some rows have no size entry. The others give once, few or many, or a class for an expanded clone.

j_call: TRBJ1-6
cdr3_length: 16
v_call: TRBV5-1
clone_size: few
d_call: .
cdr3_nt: TGCGCCAGCAGCTTGTGGCTGGGTCCGAATAATTCACCCCTCCACTTT
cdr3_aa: CASSLWLGPNNSPLHF

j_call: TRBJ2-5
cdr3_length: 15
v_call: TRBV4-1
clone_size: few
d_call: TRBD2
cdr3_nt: TGCGCCAGCAGCCCCGAGCGGGGGGGCCGGGAGACCCAGTACTTC
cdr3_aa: CASSPERGGRETQYF

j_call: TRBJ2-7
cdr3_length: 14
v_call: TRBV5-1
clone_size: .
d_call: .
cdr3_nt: TGCGCCAGCAGTTTGGCCTACATATCCTACGAGCAGTACTTC
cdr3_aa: CASSLAYISYEQYF

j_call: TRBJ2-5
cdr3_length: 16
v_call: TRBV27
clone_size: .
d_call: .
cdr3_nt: TGTGCCAGCAGTTTATCGGGGCACCTTGTAGTGGAGACCCAGTACTTC
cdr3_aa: CASSLSGHLVVETQYF

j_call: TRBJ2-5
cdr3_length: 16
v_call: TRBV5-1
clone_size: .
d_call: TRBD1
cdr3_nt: TGCGCCAGCAGCTTAGGACAGGGGGTCGTCCAAGAGACCCAGTACTTC
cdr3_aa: CASSLGQGVVQETQYF

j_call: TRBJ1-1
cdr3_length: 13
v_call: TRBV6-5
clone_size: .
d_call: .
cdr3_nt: TGTGCCAGCAGGGGGACACTTTCCACTGAAGCTTTCTTT
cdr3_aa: CASRGTLSTEAFF

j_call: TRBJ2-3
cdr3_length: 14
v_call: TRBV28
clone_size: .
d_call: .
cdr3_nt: TGTGCCAGCATTCCCACCGCAATGACAGATACGCAGTATTTT
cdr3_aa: CASIPTAMTDTQYF

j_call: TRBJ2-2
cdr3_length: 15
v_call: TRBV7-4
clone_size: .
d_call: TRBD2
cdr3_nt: TGTGCCAGCCACAGCGCGCGGGGGGGCACCGGGGAGCTGTTTTTT
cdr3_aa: CASHSARGGTGELFF

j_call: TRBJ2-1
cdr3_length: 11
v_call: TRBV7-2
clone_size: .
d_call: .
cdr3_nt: TGTGCCAGCAGCCGGATCAATGAGCAGTTCTTC
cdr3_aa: CASSRINEQFF

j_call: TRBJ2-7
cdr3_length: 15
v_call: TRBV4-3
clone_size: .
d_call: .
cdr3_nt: TGCGCCAGCAGCCAAGAGGTGGGGGGCGTCTACGAGCAGTACTTC
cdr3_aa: CASSQEVGGVYEQYF

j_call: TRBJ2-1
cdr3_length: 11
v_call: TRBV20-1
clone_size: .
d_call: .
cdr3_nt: TGCAGTGCTAAGGACGAGGGTGAGCAGTTCTTC
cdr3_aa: CSAKDEGEQFF

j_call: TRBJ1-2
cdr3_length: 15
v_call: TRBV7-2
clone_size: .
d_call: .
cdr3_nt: TGTGCCAGCAGCTTAGGGCGGGCGGGGAGTTATGGCTACACCTTC
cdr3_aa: CASSLGRAGSYGYTF

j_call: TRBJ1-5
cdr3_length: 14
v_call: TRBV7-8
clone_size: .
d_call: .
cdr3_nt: TGTGCCAGCAGCTTAGTTGGGATCAATCAGCCCCAGCATTTT
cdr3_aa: CASSLVGINQPQHF

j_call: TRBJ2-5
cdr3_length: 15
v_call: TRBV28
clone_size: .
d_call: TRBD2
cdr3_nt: TGTGCCAGCACCGCTGGGCGGGGGGGGTTGGAGACCCAGTACTTC
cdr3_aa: CASTAGRGGLETQYF

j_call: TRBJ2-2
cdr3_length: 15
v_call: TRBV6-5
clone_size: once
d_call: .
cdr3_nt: TGTGCCAGCAGCCGCCAGGGACTTAACACCGGGGAGCTGTTTTTT
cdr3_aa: CASSRQGLNTGELFF

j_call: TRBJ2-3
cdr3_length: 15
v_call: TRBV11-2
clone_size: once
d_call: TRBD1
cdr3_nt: TGTGCCAGCAGCACGGCGGTCAGGGGGTTTTATACGCAGTATTTT
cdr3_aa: CASSTAVRGFYTQYF

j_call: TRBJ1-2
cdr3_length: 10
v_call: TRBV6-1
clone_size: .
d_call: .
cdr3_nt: TGTGCCAGCAGCCACTATGGCTACACCTTC
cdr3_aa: CASSHYGYTF

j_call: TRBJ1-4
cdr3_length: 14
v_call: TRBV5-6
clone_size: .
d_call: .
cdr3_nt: TGTGCCAGCAGCTTGTTTACCGGGAGTCTGGAACTGTTTTTT
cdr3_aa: CASSLFTGSLELFF

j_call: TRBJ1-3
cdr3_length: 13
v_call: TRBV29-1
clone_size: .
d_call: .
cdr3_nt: TGCAGCGTTACAGGGCAGGCTGGAAACACCATATATTTT
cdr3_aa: CSVTGQAGNTIYF

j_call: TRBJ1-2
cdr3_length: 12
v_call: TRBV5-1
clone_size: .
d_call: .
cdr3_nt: TGCGCCAGCAGCTTCGATGGGGACGGCTACACCTTC
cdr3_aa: CASSFDGDGYTF

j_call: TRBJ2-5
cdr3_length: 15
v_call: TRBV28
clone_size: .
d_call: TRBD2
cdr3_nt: TGTGCCAGCAGTGGGACTACCCAGTACCAAGAGACCCAGTACTTC
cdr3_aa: CASSGTTQYQETQYF

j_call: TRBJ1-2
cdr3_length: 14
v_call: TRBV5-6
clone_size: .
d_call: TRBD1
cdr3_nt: TGTGCCAGCAGCCCGGGACAGGGGGGCTATGGCTACACCTTC
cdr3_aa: CASSPGQGGYGYTF

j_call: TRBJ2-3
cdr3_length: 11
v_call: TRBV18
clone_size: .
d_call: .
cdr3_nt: TGTGCCAGCTCAGTAACAGATACGCAGTATTTT
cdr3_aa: CASSVTDTQYF

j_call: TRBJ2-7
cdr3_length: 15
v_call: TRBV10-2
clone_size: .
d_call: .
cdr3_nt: TGCGCCAGCAGTGAGTCGTCCGGGGTTCGGGGCGAGCAGTACTTC
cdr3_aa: CASSESSGVRGEQYF

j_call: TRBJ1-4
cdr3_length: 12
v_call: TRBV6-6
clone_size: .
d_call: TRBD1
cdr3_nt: TGTGCCAGCAGTTCGACAGGGGATAAACTGTTTTTT
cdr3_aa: CASSSTGDKLFF

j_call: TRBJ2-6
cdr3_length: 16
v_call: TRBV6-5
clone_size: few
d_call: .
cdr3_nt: TGTGCCAGCAGTTTTTCCCCTCAATCTGGGGCCAACGTCCTGACTTTC
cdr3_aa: CASSFSPQSGANVLTF